The rows below give T cell receptor beta chains drawn from one sample of a study of blood T cell repertoires in COVID-19. Libraries were prepared by immunoSEQ multiplex PCR; TCRdb keeps only in-frame clonotypes and omits some of them. The data contain 200,000 to 250,000 clones, approximately 90% of them singletons. The sequencing input was PBMCs or T cells enriched from blood (not recorded which). These receptor sequences come from a man aged 25 to 40 who had recovered from COVID-19. The conserved cysteine and the conserved F or W are not part of the CDR3 here. Each record gives: J gene, V gene, CDR3 protein.

TRBJ1-6 TRBV6-5 ASSYSGQDPSPLH
TRBJ1-4 TRBV28 ASSLRTGDINEKLF
TRBJ1-5 TRBV19 ASNPEDRGSNQPQH
TRBJ2-7 TRBV7-8 ASSPDIYEQY
TRBJ2-7 TRBV18 ASSHRRQALDEQY
TRBJ2-1 TRBV6-5 ASSFLGTANNEQF
TRBJ2-1 TRBV28 ASRPQGYEQF
TRBJ1-1 TRBV19 ASSIRWQGNEAF
TRBJ1-2 TRBV27 ASRNQGAPGGYT
TRBJ2-5 TRBV18 ASSPGSRETQY
TRBJ2-2 TRBV7-8 ASSPNQLGGELF
TRBJ1-2 TRBV7-2 ASSLSTDRVHDGYT
TRBJ1-2 TRBV27 ASRHIQGYGYT
TRBJ1-5 TRBV4-2 ASSQDQIRGVRDHQPQH
TRBJ1-3 TRBV12-3/TRBV12-4 ASSFGDGNTIY
TRBJ1-2 TRBV5-8 ASSLDTGGGGYT
TRBJ1-2 TRBV28 ASSSPQRRLRGYT
TRBJ2-7 TRBV6-5 ASSYSGDNYEQY
TRBJ1-4 TRBV9 ASSVGGGEKLF
TRBJ1-6 TRBV21-1 ASSKVSEDFLRSSYNSPLH
TRBJ2-1 TRBV10-3 AIREPGGPEQF
TRBJ2-1 TRBV7-8 ASSLGGRSYNEQF
TRBJ2-5 TRBV5-6 ASSYGVKETQY
TRBJ1-4 TRBV30 AWSGGQGLPLEKLF
TRBJ1-3 TRBV30 AWSAEQATSGNTIY
TRBJ2-1 TRBV2 ASSDGLAGDNEQF
TRBJ2-3 TRBV20-1 SASGQGADTQY
TRBJ2-1 TRBV6-4 ASSDGAPSSYNEQF
TRBJ2-2 TRBV9 ASRREGNTGELF
TRBJ2-5 TRBV9 ASSVVEIAGRETQY
TRBJ2-1 TRBV5-4 ASSLGGTGPNEQF
TRBJ1-1 TRBV7-2 ASSVRQGMNTEAF
TRBJ1-2 TRBV7-2 ASSGRGIYGYT
TRBJ2-7 TRBV19 ASSNSGLAGSVH
TRBJ2-1 TRBV19 ASSSRTAKDYNEQF
TRBJ2-7 TRBV28 ASNGVVSYEQY
TRBJ1-2 TRBV6-5 ASRAVTNYGYT
TRBJ1-2 TRBV30 AWNRGPNYGYT
TRBJ2-3 TRBV11-2 ASSLEGTSYTDTQY
TRBJ2-7 TRBV10-3 ATPPEQY
TRBJ1-1 TRBV12-5 ASGSTGNTEAF
TRBJ1-1 TRBV28 ASSFRQANTEAF
TRBJ2-7 TRBV19 ASSIRPGLEQY
TRBJ1-2 TRBV10-2 ASSAAGNGYT
TRBJ2-1 TRBV28 ASRGGTSERNEQF
TRBJ1-5 TRBV3-1/TRBV3-2 ASSQGTGGNQPQH
TRBJ2-3 TRBV7-8 ASSLGLDRSSDTQY
TRBJ1-5 TRBV20-1 SAAGNQPQH
TRBJ1-2 TRBV27 ATSDSVYGYT
TRBJ1-2 TRBV7-3 ASSSRGEVSSEGYT
TRBJ1-1 TRBV7-9 ASSQSYTEAF
TRBJ1-1 TRBV4-2 ASSHEKDRRPNTEAF
TRBJ1-3 TRBV7-9 ASSPRGVWLGLGNTIY
TRBJ1-4 TRBV7-2 ASSLRTGGGEKLF
TRBJ1-2 TRBV6-2/TRBV6-3 ASSNGRGGYT
TRBJ1-1 TRBV7-8 ASSSFRGGGFIGITEAF
TRBJ1-6 TRBV10-3 ATRDREGSPLH
TRBJ2-6 TRBV18 ASSPRTRRESAGANVLT
TRBJ2-7 TRBV4-1 ASSQEPPPGLAGREQY
TRBJ2-7 TRBV5-1 ASRLASTMSYEQY